The 26 T cell receptor beta chains listed next were all sequenced from one sample in a study of cytomegalovirus exposure and HLA in healthy donors. This PCR relied on a set of 60 Vbeta primers and 13 Jbeta primers. Assay used: immunoSEQ multiplex PCR; TCRdb lists only in-frame clones, some missing. Among under 200,000 clones, roughly 71% were seen once, and the ten largest hold 2.5% to 3%. The sample consisted of PBMCs. The receptors shown here come from a woman between 45 and 60 years old in good health and CMV-seropositive.

The chain uses TRBV4-1 and TRBJ2-1, with 15 nucleotides matching TRBD2. V lost 1 base, J lost 9 bases, and 10 bases stayed unmatched. The CDR3 length is 18 residues. Germline CDR1 MGHRA, CDR2 YSYEKL. The CDR3 coding sequence is TGCGCCAGCAGCCAAGTGGGGACTAGCGGGGGGAGACAGAGTGAGCAGTTCTTC. Translating it yields CASSQVGTSGGRQSEQFF.

V gene TRBV7-2 combines with J gene TRBJ2-1, with 7 nucleotides matching TRBD1. Germline V gene sequence: CDR1 SGHTA, CDR2 FQGNSA. After removal of 0 bases from V and 15 bases from J, the junction contained 8 bases not matched to a gene. There are 13 residues in the CDR3. The CDR3 nucleotides read TGTGCCAGCAGCTTAGCGCAAAGGACAGGAAGGTTCTTC. It codes for CASSLAQRTGRFF.

CDR3 sequence (DNA): TGTGCCAGCAGTGAAGAGGGGTATTGGGCCCAGTACTTC. Translating gives CASSEEGYWAQYF. This chain uses TRBV6-1 with TRBJ2-5, with a weak D call TRBD1 (5 bases). The germline CDR1 and CDR2 sequences are MNHNS and SASEGT. Trimming removed 1 base at V and 9 bases at J, with 12 bases between. This CDR3 has 13 amino acids.

J is TRBJ2-2 and V is TRBV10-2, with TRBD2 identical over 11 bases. The CDR3 runs 15 residues. The germline CDR1 and CDR2 sequences are WSHSY and SAAADI. V lost 8 bases and J lost 7; bases outside the gene matches: 9. CDR3 sequence reads: CASAASGGTSGELFF. In nucleotides, the CDR3 is TGCGCCAGCGCAGCTAGCGGGGGGACAAGCGGGGAGCTGTTTTTT.

The gene calls are TRBV7-8 and TRBJ1-1; D possibly corresponds to TRBD1 (6 bases). Trimming took off 5 bases at V and 11 bases at J, with 21 bases between the two ends. This CDR3 region has 14 residues. The germline V gene encodes CDR1 SGHVS and CDR2 FQNEAQ. The CDR3 sequence is CASSTRTAQGSAFF. In DNA form, the CDR3 reads TGTGCCAGCAGCACCCGGACAGCTCAAGGGTCGGCTTTCTTT.

The rearrangement links TRBV4-2 to TRBJ2-5, with 11 bases fitting TRBD2. Germline trimming cut 4 bases from V and 1 base from J; bases unmatched to any gene: 8. CDR1 LGHNA and CDR2 YNFKEQ come from the germline V gene. The CDR3 is made up of 17 amino acids. CDR3 nucleotide sequence: TGTGCCAGCAGCCCTTCGGAGCTAGCGGGGGGCCAAGAGACCCAGTACTTC. This encodes CASSPSELAGGQETQYF.

CDR3 DNA: TGCGCCAGCAGCTTGACAGGCTCTTACACTGAAGCTTTCTTT. It encodes CASSLTGSYTEAFF. This rearrangement joins TRBV5-1 to TRBJ1-1; D possibly corresponds to TRBD1 (5 bases). The ends were cut back, 1 base at V and 3 bases at J, with 10 bases in the middle. CDR1 SGHRS and CDR2 YFSETQ come from the germline V gene. There are 14 residues in the CDR3.

The J gene is TRBJ2-1, the V gene TRBV15; weak D call: TRBD2 (5 bases). Germline V gene lookup returns CDR1 LNHNV and CDR2 YYDKDF (reference sequence). Between the trimmed V and J ends, which lost 0 bases and 0 bases, there was a span of 6 bases. CDR3 length equals 15 residues. This CDR3 is CATSRDTSSYNEQFF. The DNA of the CDR3 is TGTGCCACCAGCAGAGATACTAGCTCCTACAATGAGCAGTTCTTC.

This chain connects TRBV5-4 to TRBJ2-7, with TRBD1 identical over 8 bases. V dropped 1 base and J dropped 6; count of bases not matched to a gene: 9. Germline V gene data show CDR1 as SGHNT and CDR2 as YYREEE (reference sequence). The CDR3 has 15 residues. The CDR3 DNA sequence: TGTGCCAGCAGCTTGACAGGACAGGGCCTTTGCGAGCAGTACTTC. Amino acid sequence: CASSLTGQGLCEQYF.

The V and J genes are TRBV14 and TRBJ2-3, with D possibly TRBD1 on 6 matching bases. The CDR3 extends over 16 amino acids. Trimming took off 6 bases at V and 2 bases at J, with 18 bases between the two ends. The V gene's germline CDR1 is SGHDN and CDR2 FVKESK. The DNA of the CDR3 is TGTGCCAGCAGACATAGACGACAGGTTCTCACAGATACGCAGTATTTT. This encodes CASRHRRQVLTDTQYF.

Here the CDR3 reads CASRPGLAFTDTQYF. In DNA, the CDR3 is TGTGCCAGCAGGCCCGGACTAGCCTTCACAGATACGCAGTATTTT. The chain couples TRBV6-5 to TRBJ2-3; TRBD2 agrees at 8 bases. Germline V gives CDR1 MNHEY, CDR2 SVGAGI. The CDR3 has 15 amino acids. The V segment lost 6 bases and the J segment 2 bases; nucleotides outside the gene matches: 7.

The rearrangement uses TRBV2 and TRBJ2-1, with TRBD2 matching over 10 bases. From germline, CDR1 is SNHLY and CDR2 FYNNEI. J was trimmed by 3 bases and V by 5 bases; bases with no gene match: 7. The CDR3 totals 16 residues. The CDR3 loop is CASSPFSGGNYNEQFF. The CDR3 DNA reads TGTGCCAGCAGTCCGTTTAGCGGGGGGAACTACAATGAGCAGTTCTTC.

In regard to this clone: One junction end disagrees with the germline gene, perhaps due to a read error. V and J are TRBV2 and TRBJ1-1, with D maybe TRBD1 (6 bases). CDR1 is SNHLY, CDR2 FYNNEI, per germline. The CDR3 totals 14 residues. DNA of the CDR3: TGTGCCAGCAGAAGGCGGGGGGCGAACTCTGAAGCTTTCTTT. This sequence encodes CASRRRGANSEAFF.

This clone appeared a few times. The CDR3 is CASTRGSSYEQYF. In nucleotides, the CDR3 is TGCGCCAGCACCCGGGGGTCCTCCTACGAGCAGTACTTC. The chain uses TRBV5-1 and TRBJ2-7; possible D gene TRBD2, 6 bases. The CDR3 is 13 residues long. Germline V gene sequence: CDR1 SGHRS, CDR2 YFSETQ. Trimming pared 6 bases from V and 0 bases from J, leaving 10 bases between. Filled out from reference TRBV5-1 and TRBJ2-7, the complete variable domain reads KAGVTQTPRYLIKTRGQQVTLSCSPISGHRSVSWYQQTPGQGLQFLFEYFSETQRNKGNFPGRFSGRQFSNSRSEMNVSTLELGDSALYLCASTRGSSYEQYFGPGTRLTVT.

The rearrangement joins TRBV7-9 to TRBJ2-3; the D gene is possibly TRBD2 (5 bases). Trimming cost V 5 bases and J 6 bases, with 12 bases left between them. This CDR3 has 13 amino acids. In germline, CDR1 is SEHNR, CDR2 FQNEAQ (reference sequence). The CDR3 loop is CASSLSGSDTQYF. The DNA of the CDR3 is TGTGCCAGCAGCCTTTCGGGGTCGGATACGCAGTATTTT.

The rearrangement links TRBV19 to TRBJ1-1; possible D gene TRBD1, 6 bases. CDR1 is LNHDA, CDR2 SQIVND, per germline (reference sequence). V lost 1 base, J lost 4 bases, and 13 bases lay in between. This CDR3 contains 15 residues. As DNA, the CDR3 is TGTGCCAGTAGTATAGTGGGGGCAGGGAGCACTGAAGCTTTCTTT. It is translated as CASSIVGAGSTEAFF.

The chain uses TRBV5-1 and TRBJ2-5, with D possibly TRBD1 on 5 matching bases. Germline V CDR1 and CDR2: SGHRS, YFSETQ. CDR3 length: 14 amino acids. The ends were cut back, 0 bases at V and 2 bases at J, with 8 bases in the middle. The CDR3 region has the DNA TGCGCCAGCAGCTTGGTCGGACAACAAGAGACCCAGTACTTC. Protein product: CASSLVGQQETQYF.

The chain joins TRBV13 to TRBJ1-2; D not certain. Trimming shortened V by 10 bases and J by 1 base, and 13 bases separated the two germline ends. Germline assignment: CDR1 PRHDT and CDR2 FYEKMQ (reference sequence). The CDR3 runs 13 residues. CDR3 coding DNA: TGTGCCACGGGATGGGGTAATAACTATGGCTACACCTTC. It codes for CATGWGNNYGYTF. Full variable domain (outside the CDR3, taken from reference TRBV13 and TRBJ1-2): AAGVIQSPRHLIKEKRETATLKCYPIPRHDTVYWYQQGPGQDPQFLISFYEKMQSDKGSIPDRFSAQQFSDYHSELNMSSLELGDSALYFCATGWGNNYGYTFGSGTRLTVV.

The chain recombines TRBV5-4 with TRBJ2-2, with 8 bases identical to TRBD1. The CDR3 loop spans 14 amino acids. V shed 3 bases, J shed 6 bases, and the junction held 4 bases outside the gene matches. CDR1 is SGHNT and CDR2 is YYREEE in the germline V gene (reference sequence). CDR3 loop: CASSSQGESGELFF. The CDR3 bases are TGTGCCAGCAGCTCACAGGGGGAATCCGGGGAGCTGTTTTTT. Full variable domain (outside the CDR3, taken from reference TRBV5-4 and TRBJ2-2): ETGVTQSPTHLIKTRGQQVTLRCSSQSGHNTVSWYQQALGQGPQFIFQYYREEENGRGNFPPRFSGLQFPNYSSELNVNALELDDSALYLCASSSQGESGELFFGEGSRLTVL.

The chain uses TRBV5-4 and TRBJ1-1, with a possible D match to TRBD1 (5 bases). Germline V gives CDR1 SGHNT, CDR2 YYREEE (reference sequence). The CDR3 is made up of 15 amino acids. The V end was cut by 4 bases, the J end by 1 base, with 14 bases between. Here the CDR3 DNA reads TGTGCCAGCAGCGCAGGTAGGCAGGGGAACACTGAAGCTTTCTTT. Its translation: CASSAGRQGNTEAFF.

The rearrangement uses TRBV7-9 and TRBJ1-1; TRBD1 might be the D (6 bases). The ends were cut back, 5 bases at V and 0 bases at J, with 13 bases in the middle. The CDR3 sequence is 15 residues long. CDR1 is SEHNR, CDR2 FQNEAQ, per germline (reference sequence). As DNA, the CDR3 is TGTGCCAGCAGCCACCCGACAGGTTTGAACACTGAAGCTTTCTTT. Its translation is CASSHPTGLNTEAFF.

In its sample, this clone was seen once. This chain links TRBV10-3 with TRBJ1-2; D ambiguous. CDR3 length: 18 residues. CDR1 ENHRY and CDR2 SYGVKD come from the germline V gene. The V and J ends lost 7 bases and 3 bases respectively, with 27 bases between them. The CDR3 loop is CAINVWGVDGESYYGYTF. In DNA form, the CDR3 reads TGTGCCATCAATGTTTGGGGAGTTGACGGGGAATCTTACTATGGCTACACCTTC.

The chain joins TRBV19 to TRBJ2-7; a possible D gene is TRBD2 (5 bases). In germline, CDR1 is LNHDA, CDR2 SQIVND (reference sequence). This CDR3 spans 15 amino acids. The V end lost 5 bases, the J end lost 4 bases, and 18 bases lay between the germline ends. Written as DNA, the CDR3 is TGTGCCAGTAGTTTAAAGGACCTCTCGGGATACGAGCAGTACTTC. Translated: CASSLKDLSGYEQYF.

This clone was detected a few times. This chain joins TRBV7-2 and TRBJ1-2, with a weak D call TRBD1 (6 bases). V gave up 1 base and J gave up 7 bases, with 16 bases separating them. Germline CDR1 is SGHTA and CDR2 is FQGNSA. The CDR3 spans 15 residues. The DNA for the CDR3 is TGTGCCAGCAGCTTAGAGGGTATGCAGGGGATTGGCTACACCTTC. The encoded protein is CASSLEGMQGIGYTF.

V usage is TRBV18 and J usage is TRBJ1-1, with TRBD1 as a possible D gene (6 bases). Germline V gene lookup returns CDR1 KGHSH and CDR2 LQKENI. CDR3 length: 11 residues. Deletions cut 4 bases from V and 7 bases from J, with 7 bases between. CDR3 loop: CASSQGVEAFF. The CDR3 DNA follows: TGTGCCAGCTCACAGGGGGTTGAAGCTTTCTTT. Complete variable domain (other parts from reference TRBV18 and TRBJ1-1): NAGVMQNPRHLVRRRGQEARLRCSPMKGHSHVYWYRQLPEEGLKFMVYLQKENIIDESGMPKERFSAEFPKEGPSILRIQQVVRGDSAAYFCASSQGVEAFFGQGTRLTVV.

The rearrangement uses TRBV18 and TRBJ2-3, with a possible D match to TRBD2 (6 bases). The CDR3 covers 15 residues. Germline CDR1 and CDR2: KGHSH and LQKENI. The V end was cut by 3 bases, the J end by 4 bases, with 14 bases between. The CDR3: CASSPIAPGADTQYF. DNA of the CDR3: TGTGCCAGCTCACCTATTGCCCCGGGGGCAGATACGCAGTATTTT.